The TCR beta chain described here comes from a study of cytomegalovirus exposure and HLA in healthy donors (dated by TCRdb to about 2017). As for the study more broadly: According to an earlier analysis of several hundred of the donors, about 179 million T cells yielded 117 million unique TCR beta sequences and more than 250 Gb of sequence data. Donor age, sex, ethnicity and CMV serostatus were compiled together with the repertoire data. A later genetic analysis used genome-wide SNP genotypes for about 65% of the 666 donors, treating that subset as a discovery cohort. Every discovery cohort repertoire had been produced on one sequencing platform. About five DR-DQ haplotypes were treated as single units for association and clustering because of strong linkage in the cohort. An earlier analysis of 587 of the donors applied high-throughput TCR beta sequencing to assess whether each TCR beta V gene segment acted as functional or pseudogenic. On average, around 240,000 unique TCR beta nucleotide sequences were sequenced per donor among 350 to 400 genotyped donors of the cohort, with about 19% of those sequences being non-productive. Using immunosequencing, the study profiled T cell repertoires from fewer than 850 subjects and related those repertoires to cytomegalovirus serostatus. In a later analysis, previously published TCR beta repertoires from 500 to 750 donors were re-analyzed and high-resolution HLA genotyping was added so that TCR occurrence patterns could be studied. Roughly 300 gigabases of sequencing data and 75 million to 85 million unique TCR sequences made up an early release that covered approximately 650 HLA-typed donors. Besides the first cohort of some 670 subjects, a separate validation cohort made up of over 95 different subjects was used. The study aimed to test whether signatures of past pathogen exposure could be identified by cataloging public T cell receptors. The genetic ancestry cluster associated with self-reported Caucasian donors included 70% to 85% of the roughly 400 genotyped donors. High-throughput TCR immunosequencing, statistical association of individual TCRs with disease status, and machine learning were combined to predict cytomegalovirus infection status. HLA typing included class I and class II loci at four-digit resolution. In the later analysis, no new phenotypic data were used to find candidate immune exposures; instead, reliance was placed on TCR beta sequences and their occurrence across donors. Typing coverage differed by locus: A, B, C, DRB1 and DQB1 were typed in roughly 620-630 donors, DQA1 in roughly 500, DPA1 in some 570, and DPB1 in 450 to 490.

The cohort consisted of hundreds of healthy bone marrow donors. At the time of sampling, all cohort members were nominally healthy, though unrecorded immune exposures were likely present. The donor tested CMV seronegative and was one of the 352 seronegative cohort members. Every donor gave a peripheral blood sample, and the peripheral blood mononuclear cells from that sample were used for TCR beta sequencing. Genomic DNA extraction from the blood cell samples was performed with the Qiagen DNeasy Blood Extraction Kit. In its sample, this clone was seen a few times. The antigen it binds to is not known. No quality values exist for individual bases; no much larger clone is one base distant. What the study reported, not specific to this receptor: According to a later genetic analysis, donors in an Asian-associated ancestry cluster had fewer N-insertions in productive TCRs than the approximately 630-donor mean. According to the authors, the approach could potentially be generalized to other disease states and immunological phenotypes. This cohort had only TCR beta chains sequenced, and the lack of alpha or paired-chain data limited which features could be detected. In a later analysis, HLA-associated TCR beta chains were found to be more clonally expanded and to have lower generation probabilities than equally common non-associated chains. Roughly uniform sequencing depth across donors was assumed in presence/absence analyses, although this assumption may not hold. When HLA alleles, especially DR and DQ, strongly co-occurred, TCR associations were difficult to assign to individual alleles. An association between a missense DCLRE1C variant and V-gene and J-gene trimming of TCR beta chains was found in a later genetic analysis and replicated in an independent cohort. Across donors, most TCR sequences were observed very rarely, whereas some public TCRs were present in many individuals. In an earlier analysis of 587 of the donors, most TCR beta V segments appeared in productive rearrangements about 90% or about 30% of the time, broadly matching IMGT annotations. A further reported finding was that TCR beta sequences accurately predicted the HLA-A and HLA-B alleles for most subjects in the first cohort. According to a later analysis, TCR association rates differed among HLA loci, with DRB1 alleles showing the most associated TCRs and HLA-C alleles showing the fewest. CMV serostatus was the only immune exposure information available for the cohort. A later analysis found that most CMV-associated TCR beta chains appeared HLA-restricted, with HLA associations seemingly driven largely by CMV exposure. A later analysis associated some 17,000 TCR beta sequences with specific HLA alleles at a false discovery rate of 0.05. In both the original and validation cohorts, the classifier was reported to diagnose cytomegalovirus status with high specificity and sensitivity. A group of highly shared sequence variants was considered likely to be a technical artifact of the sequencing pipeline. Roughly 15 rarely observed V segments, including chromosome 9 orphons, were excluded from the earlier analysis of about 600 of the donors because counts were too low. A later analysis reported that several top co-occurrence clusters appeared linked to parvovirus B19, influenza, CMV and Epstein-Barr virus. The study gave a list of roughly 150 TCR beta chains associated with cytomegalovirus. Correlated functional status among segregating V segments might reflect linkage disequilibrium, but an unknown experimental factor could not be ruled out. Because HLA typing was unavailable for some donors at each locus, only the typed subset was used in association tests. The 87-base-pair reads could not distinguish some IMGT-functional V segments, including TRBV6-2 and TRBV6-3, so those segments were excluded. Three of the identified cytomegalovirus-associated TCR beta chains were confirmed in vitro to be specific for cytomegalovirus antigens.

Libraries were made using the immunoSEQ multiplex PCR assay. For the multiplex PCR, a mixture combining 60 forward primers for TCR Vbeta segments and 13 reverse primers for TCR Jbeta segments was used. The CDR3 region of rearranged TCR beta genes was amplified from genomic DNA by a multiplex PCR assay. The amplified TCR beta libraries were sequenced on the Illumina HiSeq System as 87-base-pair reads. On the authors' methods: A later analysis counted some 80 million unique TCR beta chains across the roughly 700 repertoires, and roughly 9.9 million of these chains were shared by at least two donors. Raw reads were error-corrected and collapsed into unique sequences with a nearest-neighbor algorithm that merged closely related sequences to remove PCR and sequencing errors. Alignment of CDR3 sequences to IMGT reference sequences was used to assign V, D and J gene segments. For a sequence to be retained, a match of at least six nucleotides to both a V gene segment and a J gene segment was required. A rearrangement was called productive if the CDR3 had no stop codons and remained in frame with V and J, and every other rearrangement was called non-productive. CDR3 was defined by IMGT convention, running from the second conserved V-encoded cysteine to the conserved J-encoded phenylalanine. The earlier analysis of 450 to 750 of the donors excluded any sequence lacking an unambiguous match to a single V gene segment. In an earlier analysis of approximately 500 of the donors, a V segment was called functional when productive rearrangements were above 56.7%, and segregating when the standard deviation between donors exceeded 5%. A statistical classification framework was built for diagnosing cytomegalovirus status from the catalog of TCR beta chain sequences. In a later analysis, V and J genes were assigned by comparing TCR nucleotide sequences against IMGT/GENE-DB human TR gene sequences. The TCRdist pipeline was used in a later analysis to assign CDR3 sequences and most-parsimonious VDJ recombination scenarios. In a later analysis, each TCR beta chain was defined by its CDR3 amino acid sequence together with its V-gene family, and reads without a unique V-gene family were excluded. To address suspected cross-contamination and a sequencing artifact, a later analysis removed 592 highly shared, low-generation-probability nucleotide sequences. In a later analysis, a clonal expansion index was calculated for each public chain from normalized within-repertoire ranks of inferred template counts. A later analysis computed generation probabilities with a VDJ recombination model fitted to out-of-frame rearrangements, and checked the results against IGoR. In a later analysis, TCR-TCR, TCR-HLA and TCR-CMV co-occurrence was scored with hypergeometric tests, and a repertoire-size bias correction was applied to TCR pairs. To estimate false discovery rates, a later analysis permuted the HLA or CMV assignments 20 times. A later analysis grouped co-occurring TCRs with DBSCAN, adding TCRdist sequence similarity when clustering within HLA-allele-positive subsets. Repertoires with fewer than 30,000 or more than 120,000 public chains were left out of co-occurrence clustering, as were about five repertoires with anomalous nucleotide sharing. Held by TCRdb, this immuneACCESS table contains in-frame sequences only and omits some clones. Under half of the omission traces to an unresolved V gene where checked; the cause of the rest is unknown. Clone size and the V and J calls come from that table; the DNA yielded D and trimming. The sample table records 100,000 to 150,000 clones; approximately 81% of these occur just once. Jointly, the top ten make up roughly 7.5% of the sample.

CDR1 LNHDA and CDR2 SQIVND are derived from the germline V gene (reference sequence). The CDR3 sequence holds 12 residues, the cysteine and phenylalanine included. CDR3 DNA is the only sequence kept; it has 36 bases, read in frame from the first base. Relative to germline, V is 6 bases shorter and J is 4 bases shorter, with 10 bases between their ends. The sequence links TRBV19 to TRBJ2-7; TRBD1 is perhaps the D gene, given 5 matching bases. This clonotype was sampled from a male donor in good health and CMV-seronegative. Sequenced: PBMCs. Here the CDR3 is given as CASRGREYEQYF. The DNA is TGTGCCAGTAGGGGCAGGGAATACGAGCAGTACTTC.